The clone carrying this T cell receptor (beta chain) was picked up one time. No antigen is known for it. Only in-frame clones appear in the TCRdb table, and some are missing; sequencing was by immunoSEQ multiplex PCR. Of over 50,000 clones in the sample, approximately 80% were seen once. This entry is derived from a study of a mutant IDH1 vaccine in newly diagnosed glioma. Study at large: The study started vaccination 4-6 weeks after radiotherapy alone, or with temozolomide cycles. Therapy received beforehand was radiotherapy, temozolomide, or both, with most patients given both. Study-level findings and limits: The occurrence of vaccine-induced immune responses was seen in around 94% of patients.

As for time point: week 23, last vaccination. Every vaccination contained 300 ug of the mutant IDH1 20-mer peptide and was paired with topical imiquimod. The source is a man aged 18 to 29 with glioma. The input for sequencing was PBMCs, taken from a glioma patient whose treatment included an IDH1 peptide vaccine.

CDR3: CASSFGQTTYEQYF. In DNA, the CDR3 is TGTGCCAGCAGCTTCGGTCAGACCACCTACGAGCAGTACTTC. This chain uses TRBV5-4 with TRBJ2-7, with no clear D. CDR1 is SGHNT, CDR2 YYREEE, per germline (reference sequence). This CDR3 has 14 amino acids. Deletions cut 2 bases from V and 2 bases from J, with 11 bases between. Complete variable domain (other parts from reference TRBV5-4 and TRBJ2-7): ETGVTQSPTHLIKTRGQQVTLRCSSQSGHNTVSWYQQALGQGPQFIFQYYREEENGRGNFPPRFSGLQFPNYSSELNVNALELDDSALYLCASSFGQTTYEQYFGPGTRLTVT.